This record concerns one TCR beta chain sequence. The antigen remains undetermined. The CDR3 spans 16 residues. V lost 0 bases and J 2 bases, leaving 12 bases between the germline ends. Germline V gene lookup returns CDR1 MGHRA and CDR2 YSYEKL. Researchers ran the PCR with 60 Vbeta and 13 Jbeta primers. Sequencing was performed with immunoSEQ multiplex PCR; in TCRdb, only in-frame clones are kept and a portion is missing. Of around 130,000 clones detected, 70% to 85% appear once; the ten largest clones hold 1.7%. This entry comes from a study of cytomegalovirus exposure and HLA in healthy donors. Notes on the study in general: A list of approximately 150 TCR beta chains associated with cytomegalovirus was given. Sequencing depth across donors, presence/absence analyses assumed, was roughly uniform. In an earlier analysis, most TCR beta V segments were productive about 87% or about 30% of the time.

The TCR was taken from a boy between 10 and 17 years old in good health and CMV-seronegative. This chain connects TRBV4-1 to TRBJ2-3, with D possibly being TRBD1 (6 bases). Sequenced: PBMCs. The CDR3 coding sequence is TGCGCCAGCAGCCAAGATCGAGACAGGTCCACAGATACGCAGTATTTT. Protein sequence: CASSQDRDRSTDTQYF.